This TCR beta chain was sequenced in a study of T cell responses to AZD1222 COVID-19 vaccine. Notes on this clone: What it binds is not known.

This CDR3 is 13 amino acids long. V shed 0 bases and J shed 6 bases, with 6 bases lying between them. Study-level findings and limits: Unmutated variant regions are reportedly the target of nearly half of TCRs that are spike-specific.

Libraries were prepared by immunoSEQ multiplex PCR; TCRdb keeps only in-frame clonotypes and omits some of them. The repertoire includes roughly 120,000 clones, 88% of them detected once, and just over 9.5% sits in the top ten. The sequencing used peripheral blood, collected on day 0 of AZD1222 vaccination. The TCR was taken from an adult in good health. This sequence joins TRBV23-1 and TRBJ1-5, with unresolved D. TRBV23-1 is an open reading frame, and its role is uncertain. CDR3 amino acids: CASSQSLGQPQHF. CDR3 nucleotide sequence: TGCGCCAGCAGTCAATCTCTAGGTCAGCCCCAGCATTTT.